The 10 T cell receptor beta chains below come from one sample, sequenced in a study of chemoradiotherapy in HPV16-positive cancers. Generated by immunoSEQ multiplex PCR, the TCRdb table keeps only in-frame clones and is missing some. In the table there are around 24,000 clones, about 90% of which are singletons. The sample here was blood, taken from a patient who underwent chemoradiotherapy. Every receptor here comes from a human donor with HPV-associated anogenital cancer.

The rearrangement links TRBV29-1 to TRBJ2-7; 8 bases are shared with TRBD1. The CDR3 totals 14 residues. CDR1 is SQVTM, CDR2 ANQGSEA, per germline. Trimming took 2 bases from V and 0 from J; bases not matched to a gene: 3. CDR3 amino acids: CSVEKQGVSYEQYF. CDR3 nucleotides: TGCAGCGTTGAAAAACAGGGGGTCTCCTACGAGCAGTACTTC.

This clone was picked up one time. V usage is TRBV4-1 and J usage is TRBJ2-4; 12 bases map to TRBD1. The CDR3 has 15 residues. Germline V gene lookup returns CDR1 MGHRA and CDR2 YSYEKL. The V gene end was trimmed by 8 bases and the J gene end by 5 bases; junction bases not matched to a gene: 7. CDR3 loop: CASSGTGGLENIQYF. The CDR3, as DNA: TGCGCCAGCTCCGGGACAGGGGGCCTCGAAAACATTCAGTACTTC.

V usage is TRBV5-8 and J usage is TRBJ1-2; D is unclear. The V end was cut by 2 bases, the J end by 6 bases, with 11 bases between. This CDR3 is 13 amino acids long. Germline CDR1 reads SGHTS; CDR2 reads YDEGEE. The CDR3 region is CASSLRIGDGYTF. CDR3 DNA sequence: TGTGCCAGCAGCTTAAGGATAGGAGATGGCTACACCTTC.

The chain links TRBV6-6 to TRBJ1-6; D is unclear. V was clipped by 4 bases and J by 7 bases, with 8 bases between them. The CDR3 has 13 amino acids. CDR1 and CDR2 (germline): MNHNY, SVGAGI (reference sequence). The CDR3 is CASSSPPNSPLHF. The CDR3 DNA reads TGTGCCAGCAGTTCCCCGCCCAATTCACCCCTCCACTTT.

This rearrangement joins TRBV6-1 to TRBJ2-7, with 11 nucleotides matching TRBD1. Germline V gene sequence: CDR1 MNHNS, CDR2 SASEGT. The CDR3 loop spans 15 amino acids. Losses at the gene ends were 5 bases for V and 3 bases for J; bases not matched to a gene: 6. For the CDR3, the DNA is TGTGCCAGCAGTCTCCGGACAGGGGGCCTCTACGAGCAGTACTTC. This sequence encodes CASSLRTGGLYEQYF.

This chain links TRBV2 with TRBJ2-3, with a tentative D call TRBD2 (6 bases). CDR1 is SNHLY and CDR2 is FYNNEI in the germline V gene. The germline V and J ends were trimmed by 8 bases and 2 bases, with 17 bases remaining between them. CDR3 length equals 15 residues. This CDR3 reads CASGMGLLNTDTQYF. CDR3 bases: TGTGCCAGCGGAATGGGACTCTTAAACACAGATACGCAGTATTTT. Using reference TRBV2 and TRBJ2-3 for the parts outside the CDR3, the full variable domain is EPEVTQTPSHQVTQMGQEVILRCVPISNHLYFYWYRQILGQKVEFLVSFYNNEISEKSEIFDDQFSVERPDGSNFTLKIRSTKLEDSAMYFCASGMGLLNTDTQYFGPGTRLTVL.

The chain carries TRBV6-6 and TRBJ2-1; TRBD1 aligns across 10 bases. Germline loops: CDR1 MNHNY, CDR2 SVGAGI (reference sequence). Trimming removed 4 bases from V and 9 bases from J; junction bases left unmatched: 6. The length of the CDR3 is 14 residues. CDR3 residues: CASSFRGQGLEQFF. For the CDR3, the DNA is TGTGCCAGCAGTTTTAGGGGACAGGGGCTTGAGCAGTTCTTC.

The chain is built from TRBV4-3 and TRBJ2-4, with D tentatively TRBD1 (6 bases). The CDR3 covers 13 residues. V shed 3 bases and J shed 5 bases, with 8 bases lying between them. Per germline, CDR1 LGHNA and CDR2 YSLEER. The CDR3 region has the DNA TGCGCCAGCAGCCACGCAGGGGAAAACATTCAGTACTTC. Its translation is CASSHAGENIQYF.

The gene calls are TRBV9 and TRBJ1-1; D not resolved. This CDR3 contains 16 residues. Germline CDR1 SGDLS, CDR2 YYNGEE. Trimming stripped 4 bases from V and 1 base from J, with 17 bases between. CDR3 DNA: TGTGCCAGCAGCCCCTCACACATAGATGGGAACACTGAAGCTTTCTTT. Its translation: CASSPSHIDGNTEAFF.

This chain uses TRBV10-3 with TRBJ2-1, with D possibly called TRBD1 or TRBD2 (5 bases each). The ends were cut back, 0 bases at V and 0 bases at J, with 9 bases in the middle. The CDR3 length is 16 residues. Germline V gene data show CDR1 as ENHRY and CDR2 as SYGVKD. CDR3 protein: CAISESWGSSYNEQFF. The CDR3 DNA reads TGTGCCATCAGTGAGTCTTGGGGGAGCTCCTACAATGAGCAGTTCTTC.